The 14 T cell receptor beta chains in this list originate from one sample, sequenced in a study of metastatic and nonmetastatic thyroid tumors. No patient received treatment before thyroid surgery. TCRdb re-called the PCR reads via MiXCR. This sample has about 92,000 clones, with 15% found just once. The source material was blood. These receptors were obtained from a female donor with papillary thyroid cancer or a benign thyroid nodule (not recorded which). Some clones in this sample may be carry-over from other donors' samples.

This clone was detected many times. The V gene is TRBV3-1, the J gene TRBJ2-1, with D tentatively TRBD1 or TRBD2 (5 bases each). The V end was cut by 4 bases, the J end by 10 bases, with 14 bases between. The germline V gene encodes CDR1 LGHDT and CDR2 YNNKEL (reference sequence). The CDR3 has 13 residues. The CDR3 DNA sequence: TGTGCCAGCAGCCGATTCGGGGCCTCGGAGCAGTTCTTC. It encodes CASSRFGASEQFF.

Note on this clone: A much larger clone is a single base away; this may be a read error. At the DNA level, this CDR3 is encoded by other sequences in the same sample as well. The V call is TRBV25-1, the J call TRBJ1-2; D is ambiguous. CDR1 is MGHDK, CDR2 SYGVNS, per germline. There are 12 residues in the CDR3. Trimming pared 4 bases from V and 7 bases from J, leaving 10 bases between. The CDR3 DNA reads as TGTGCCAGCAGTGGTACAGTGGGTGGCTACACCTTC. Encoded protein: CASSGTVGGYTF.

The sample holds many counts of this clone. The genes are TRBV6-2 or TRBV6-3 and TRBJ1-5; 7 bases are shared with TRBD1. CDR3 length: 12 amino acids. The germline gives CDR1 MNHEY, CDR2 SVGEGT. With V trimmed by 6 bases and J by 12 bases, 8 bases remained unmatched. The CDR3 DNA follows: TGTGCCAGCAGGGACCCGACAGGGCTCCAGCATTTT. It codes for CASRDPTGLQHF.

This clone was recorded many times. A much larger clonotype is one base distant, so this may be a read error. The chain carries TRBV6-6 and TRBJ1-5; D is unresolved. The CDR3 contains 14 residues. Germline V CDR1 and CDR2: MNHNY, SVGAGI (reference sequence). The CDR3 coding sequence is TGTGCCAGTAGTTACCAGAGGGGCAATCAGCCCCAGCATTTT. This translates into CASSYQRGNQPQHF.

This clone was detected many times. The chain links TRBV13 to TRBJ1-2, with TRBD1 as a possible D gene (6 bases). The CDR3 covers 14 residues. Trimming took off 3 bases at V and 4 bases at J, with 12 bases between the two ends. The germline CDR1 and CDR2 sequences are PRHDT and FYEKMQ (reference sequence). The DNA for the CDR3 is TGTGCCAGCAGCTTGGCGAGACAGGTCTATGGCTACACCTTC. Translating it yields CASSLARQVYGYTF. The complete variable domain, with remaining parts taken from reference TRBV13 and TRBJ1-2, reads AAGVIQSPRHLIKEKRETATLKCYPIPRHDTVYWYQQGPGQDPQFLISFYEKMQSDKGSIPDRFSAQQFSDYHSELNMSSLELGDSALYFCASSLARQVYGYTFGSGTRLTVV.

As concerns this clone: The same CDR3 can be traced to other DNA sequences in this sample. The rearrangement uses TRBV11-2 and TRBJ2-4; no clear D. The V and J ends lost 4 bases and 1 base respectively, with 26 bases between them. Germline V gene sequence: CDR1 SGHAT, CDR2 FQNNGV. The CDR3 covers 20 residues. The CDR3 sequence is CASSYRVEPGPDLAKNIQYF. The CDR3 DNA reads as TGTGCCAGCAGCTACCGGGTGGAACCCGGACCTGATCTGGCCAAAAACATTCAGTACTTC.

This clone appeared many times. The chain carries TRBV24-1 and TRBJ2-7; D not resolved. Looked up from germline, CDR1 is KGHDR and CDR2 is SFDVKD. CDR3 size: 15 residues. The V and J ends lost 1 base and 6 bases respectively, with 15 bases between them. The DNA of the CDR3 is TGTGCCACCAGTGATTTTCTCGAGCCCGTCGGCGAGCAGTACTTC. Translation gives CATSDFLEPVGEQYF.

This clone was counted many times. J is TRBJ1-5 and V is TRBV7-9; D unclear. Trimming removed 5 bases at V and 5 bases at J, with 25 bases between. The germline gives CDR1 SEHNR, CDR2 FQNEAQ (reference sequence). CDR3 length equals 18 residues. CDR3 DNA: TGTGCCAGCAGCCCCTTTTGGCACGGCGCAGAGCGTTATCAGCCCCAGCATTTT. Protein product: CASSPFWHGAERYQPQHF.

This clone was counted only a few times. The CDR3 DNA reads as TGTGCCAGCAGCCCTCAACCGGGACAGAGAACCGAAAACATTCAGTACTTC. It is translated as CASSPQPGQRTENIQYF. The chain couples TRBV11-1 to TRBJ2-4; 7 bases line up with TRBD1. Germline V CDR1 and CDR2: SGHAT, FQDESV (reference sequence). J lost 5 bases, V lost 5 bases, and 15 bases had no gene match. This CDR3 comprises 17 residues.

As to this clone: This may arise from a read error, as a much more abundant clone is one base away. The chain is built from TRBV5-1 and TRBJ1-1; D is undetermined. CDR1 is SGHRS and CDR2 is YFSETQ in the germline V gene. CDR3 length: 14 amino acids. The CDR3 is CASSLGLSNTESFF. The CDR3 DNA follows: TGCGCCAGCAGCTTGGGGCTTTCGAACACTGAATCTTTCTTT.

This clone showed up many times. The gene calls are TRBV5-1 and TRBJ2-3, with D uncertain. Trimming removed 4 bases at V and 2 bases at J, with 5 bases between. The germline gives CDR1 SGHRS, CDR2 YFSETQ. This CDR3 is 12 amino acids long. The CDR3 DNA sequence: TGCGCCAGCAGCCAGAACACAGATACGCAGTATTTT. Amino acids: CASSQNTDTQYF. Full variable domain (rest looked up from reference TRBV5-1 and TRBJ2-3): KAGVTQTPRYLIKTRGQQVTLSCSPISGHRSVSWYQQTPGQGLQFLFEYFSETQRNKGNFPGRFSGRQFSNSRSEMNVSTLELGDSALYLCASSQNTDTQYFGPGTRLTVL.

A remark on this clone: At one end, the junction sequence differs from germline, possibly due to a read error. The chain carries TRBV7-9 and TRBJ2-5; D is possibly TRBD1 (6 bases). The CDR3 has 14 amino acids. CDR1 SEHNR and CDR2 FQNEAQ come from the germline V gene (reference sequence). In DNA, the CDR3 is TGCGCCAGCAGCCGGACAGTGACGAAAGAGACCCAGTACTTC. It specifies CASSRTVTKETQYF.

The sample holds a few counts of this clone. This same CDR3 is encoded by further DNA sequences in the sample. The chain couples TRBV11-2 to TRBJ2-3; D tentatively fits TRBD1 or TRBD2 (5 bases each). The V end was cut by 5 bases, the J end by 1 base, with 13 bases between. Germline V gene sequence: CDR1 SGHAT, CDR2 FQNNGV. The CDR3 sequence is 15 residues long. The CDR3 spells CASSQGRHRTDTQYF. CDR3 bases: TGTGCCAGCAGCCAGGGACGGCATCGCACAGATACGCAGTATTTT. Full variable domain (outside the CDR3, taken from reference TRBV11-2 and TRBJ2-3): EAGVAQSPRYKIIEKRQSVAFWCNPISGHATLYWYQQILGQGPKLLIQFQNNGVVDDSQLPKDRFSAERLKGVDSTLKIQPAKLEDSAVYLCASSQGRHRTDTQYFGPGTRLTVL.

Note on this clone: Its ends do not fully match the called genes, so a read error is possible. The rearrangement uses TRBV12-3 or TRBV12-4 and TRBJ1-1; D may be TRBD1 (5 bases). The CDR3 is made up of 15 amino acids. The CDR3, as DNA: TGTGCCTGCAGTACGCAAGGGGTAAAGGGGTCTGAAGCTTTCTTT. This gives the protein CACSTQGVKGSEAFF.